Each of the 19 T cell receptor beta chains below was sequenced from the same sample in a study of T-cell reconstitution after alpha-beta-depleted transplantation in children. Unique molecular identifiers tagged the TCRbeta library. TCRdb re-called the PCR reads with MiXCR, one entry per CDR3 protein. The table records 77,000 or so distinct CDR3 sequences, 15% to 20% of them present only once. The specimen was PBMCs, mostly from graft donor cells, collected 360 days after TCRalphabeta/CD19-depleted stem cell transplant. The receptors were sampled from a male patient aged 2-10 years who had a stem cell transplant for acute lymphoblastic leukemia, so the T cells may come from the graft donor.

This clonotype qualifies as medium-sized. The chain combines TRBV12-3 or TRBV12-4 with TRBJ2-7; 10 bases line up with TRBD2. The V gene end was trimmed by 5 bases and the J gene end by 2 bases; junction bases not matched to a gene: 3. The CDR3 spans 14 residues. The CDR3 reads CASSQAGGPYEQYF. The CDR3 DNA is TGTGCCAGCAGTCAAGCGGGAGGGCCCTACGAGCAGTACTTC.

This clonotype was found a few times. This chain joins TRBV10-2 and TRBJ1-5, with TRBD1 as a possible D gene (5 bases). The CDR3 covers 14 residues. V lost 0 bases and J 3 bases, leaving 6 bases between the germline ends. The germline gives CDR1 WSHSY, CDR2 SAAADI. CDR3 sequence: CASSESGPNQPQHF. CDR3 nucleotide sequence: TGCGCCAGCAGTGAGTCGGGGCCCAATCAGCCCCAGCATTTT.

This clonotype has more than one count but fewer than ten. The chain employs TRBV12-3 or TRBV12-4 and TRBJ2-1; 8 nucleotides agree with TRBD2. The CDR3 extends over 14 amino acids. Unmatched junction bases numbered 9, after V lost 8 bases and J lost 6 bases. Written as DNA, the CDR3 is TGTGCCAGCTTCGAGAGCGGGAGCGTCAATGAGCAGTTCTTC. The encoded protein is CASFESGSVNEQFF.

V and J are TRBV2 and TRBJ1-5; D remains unclear. Trimming removed 5 bases from V and 2 bases from J, with 13 bases in between. Germline CDR1 and CDR2: SNHLY and FYNNEI. The CDR3 totals 15 residues. CDR3 sequence: CASSPGFVGNQPQHF. The CDR3 DNA reads as TGTGCCAGCAGTCCGGGGTTTGTTGGCAATCAGCCCCAGCATTTT.

This clonotype occurred many times. The V and J genes are TRBV28 and TRBJ2-7; D remains unclear. The V end was cut by 4 bases, the J end by 0 bases, with 1 base between. Germline values: CDR1 MDHEN, CDR2 SYDVKM. The length of the CDR3 is 11 residues. The CDR3 spells CASSSSYEQYF. CDR3 sequence (DNA): TGTGCCAGCAGTTCCTCCTACGAGCAGTACTTC. Filled out from reference TRBV28 and TRBJ2-7, the complete variable domain reads DVKVTQSSRYLVKRTGEKVFLECVQDMDHENMFWYRQDPGLGLRLIYFSYDVKMKEKGDIPEGYSVSREKKERFSLILESASTNQTSMYLCASSSSYEQYFGPGTRLTVT.

This clonotype has just a few counts. J is TRBJ2-7 and V is TRBV6-2 or TRBV6-3; D is perhaps TRBD2 (6 bases). This CDR3 comprises 15 residues. V was clipped by 2 bases and J by 6 bases, with 17 bases between them. CDR1 and CDR2 (germline): MNHEY, SVGEGT. CDR3 sequence (DNA): TGTGCCAGCAGTTACGGGGTAGCGGAGGGGTTCGAGCAGTACTTC. The encoded protein is CASSYGVAEGFEQYF.

This clonotype has more than one count but fewer than ten. The rearrangement links TRBV7-6 to TRBJ2-7, with D perhaps matching TRBD1 (5 bases). Trimming left V 4 bases short and J 2 bases short, with 12 bases between. The CDR3 sequence is 14 residues long. Germline V gives CDR1 SGHVS, CDR2 FNYEAQ. The CDR3 DNA reads TGTGCCAGCAGCTCCTTTTCACAGGCCTACGAGCAGTACTTC. This codes for CASSSFSQAYEQYF.

The genes are TRBV6-1 and TRBJ2-1, with 7 positions matching TRBD1. CDR1 is MNHNS, CDR2 SASEGT, per germline. J was trimmed by 2 bases and V by 5 bases; bases with no gene match: 3. CDR3 length: 14 amino acids. The CDR3 DNA is TGTGCCAGCAGTCGACAGGGTACCTACAATGAGCAGTTCTTC. Translated, it gives CASSRQGTYNEQFF.

This clonotype was counted at least ten times. The genes are TRBV12-3 or TRBV12-4 and TRBJ2-4; possible D gene TRBD1, 6 bases. V lost 6 bases, J lost 0 bases, and 12 bases lay in between. CDR3 length equals 15 residues. The CDR3 region is CASRIQGLAKNIQYF. In DNA form, the CDR3 reads TGTGCCAGCAGAATACAGGGATTAGCCAAAAACATTCAGTACTTC.

Only a few counts were recorded for this clonotype. J is TRBJ2-2 and V is TRBV12-3 or TRBV12-4, with D perhaps matching TRBD2 (5 bases). V gave up 5 bases and J gave up 2 bases, with 9 bases separating them. The CDR3 extends over 14 amino acids. CDR3 residues: CASSPSLNTGELFF. As DNA, the CDR3 is TGTGCCAGCAGTCCTAGCCTAAACACCGGGGAGCTGTTTTTT.

This clonotype was seen ten or more times. V and J are TRBV5-1 and TRBJ2-1, with 10 bases aligning to TRBD2. Looked up from germline, CDR1 is SGHRS and CDR2 is YFSETQ. The CDR3 length is 15 residues. Germline trimming cut 4 bases from V and 1 base from J; bases unmatched to any gene: 2. DNA of the CDR3: TGCGCCAGCAGCCCGACTAGCGGGTCCTACAATGAGCAGTTCTTC. It codes for CASSPTSGSYNEQFF.

V and J are TRBV27 and TRBJ2-5; D may be TRBD2 (6 bases). Trimming stripped 9 bases from V and 7 bases from J, with 18 bases between. Germline V gene lookup returns CDR1 MNHEY and CDR2 SMNVEV (reference sequence). The CDR3 is made up of 13 amino acids. CDR3: CASRRVGPGTQYF. In DNA, the CDR3 is TGTGCCAGTAGGAGGGTGGGCCCGGGGACCCAGTACTTC.

The chain carries TRBV5-1 and TRBJ2-4; no definite D call. Germline CDR1 reads SGHRS; CDR2 reads YFSETQ. The germline V and J ends were trimmed by 4 bases and 4 bases, with 18 bases remaining between them. The length of the CDR3 is 16 residues. The CDR3 loop is CASSIGDLRSKNIQYF. As DNA, the CDR3 is TGCGCCAGCAGCATTGGAGACCTGAGAAGTAAAAACATTCAGTACTTC.

This clonotype was picked up a small number of times. The chain joins TRBV5-6 to TRBJ1-4; TRBD1 is a possible D gene (6 bases). V shed 0 bases and J shed 8 bases, with 11 bases lying between them. The CDR3 covers 14 residues. CDR1 is SGHDT and CDR2 is YYEEEE in the germline V gene. CDR3 loop: CASSLGGAGEKLFF. The CDR3 coding sequence is TGTGCCAGCAGCTTGGGGGGGGCTGGAGAAAAACTGTTTTTT.

This chain uses TRBV12-3 or TRBV12-4 with TRBJ2-3; maybe TRBD1 (5 bases). This CDR3 has 15 amino acids. The V and J ends lost 3 bases and 0 bases respectively, with 10 bases between them. The CDR3 coding sequence is TGTGCCAGCAGTTTCCCGACAGCTAGCACAGATACGCAGTATTTT. Translated: CASSFPTASTDTQYF.

The chain uses TRBV7-2 and TRBJ2-3, with D perhaps TRBD1 or TRBD2 (6 bases each). Per germline, CDR1 SGHTA and CDR2 FQGNSA. V was cut by 5 bases and J by 3 bases, with 18 bases left in between. CDR3 length: 16 amino acids. CDR3 nucleotides: TGTGCCAGCAGCAAGACAGCGGGTAGGGGGACAGATACGCAGTATTTT. Its translation is CASSKTAGRGTDTQYF. Variable domain in full (rest from reference TRBV7-2 and TRBJ2-3): GAGVSQSPSNKVTEKGKDVELRCDPISGHTALYWYRQSLGQGLEFLIYFQGNSAPDKSGLPSDRFSAERTGGSVSTLTIQRTQQEDSAVYLCASSKTAGRGTDTQYFGPGTRLTVL.

The DNA of the CDR3 is TGTGCCAGCAGGGGACTAGCGCCTAAAGAGACCCAGTACTTC. This codes for CASRGLAPKETQYF. The chain carries TRBV2 and TRBJ2-5, with TRBD2 identical over 10 bases. Trimming at V came to 6 bases and at J to 3 bases, leaving 4 bases not matched to a gene. The germline CDR1 and CDR2 sequences are SNHLY and FYNNEI. The CDR3 totals 14 residues.

This clonotype was counted between two and nine times. The rearrangement joins TRBV25-1 to TRBJ2-3; D may be TRBD1 or TRBD2 (5 bases each). V lost 5 bases to trimming and J lost 6 bases, with 21 bases between them. The CDR3 length is 16 residues. CDR1 is MGHDK and CDR2 is SYGVNS in the germline V gene. CDR3 sequence (DNA): TGTGCCAGCAGTCCCCCAAAGGGACCCTCGTTCGATACGCAGTATTTT. It encodes CASSPPKGPSFDTQYF.

The table lists this clonotype with many counts. The chain carries TRBV5-1 and TRBJ1-1; D unclear. The CDR3 loop spans 14 amino acids. Trimming shortened V by 6 bases and J by 3 bases, and 15 bases separated the two germline ends. CDR1 and CDR2 (germline): SGHRS, YFSETQ. The CDR3 bases are TGCGCCAGCAACCAGGCGTTCGGGCACACTGAAGCTTTCTTT. As protein: CASNQAFGHTEAFF.